This TCR beta chain was profiled in a study of blood T cell repertoires in COVID-19. The germline CDR1 and CDR2 sequences are GTSNPN and SVGIG (reference sequence). The V end was cut by 1 base, the J end by 5 bases, with 13 bases between. There are 14 residues in the CDR3. Produced via immunoSEQ multiplex PCR; TCRdb's table is partial and in-frame only. The data hold over 200,000 clones, with roughly 87% observed a single time. The rearrangement uses TRBV30 and TRBJ2-3, with D possibly being TRBD1 (6 bases). Material: peripheral blood. This TCR derives from a man between 40 and 49 years old with active or convalescent COVID-19. The CDR3 loop reads CAWSASPGVDTQYF. CDR3 nucleotides: TGTGCCTGGAGTGCGTCGCCAGGGGTAGATACGCAGTATTTT.